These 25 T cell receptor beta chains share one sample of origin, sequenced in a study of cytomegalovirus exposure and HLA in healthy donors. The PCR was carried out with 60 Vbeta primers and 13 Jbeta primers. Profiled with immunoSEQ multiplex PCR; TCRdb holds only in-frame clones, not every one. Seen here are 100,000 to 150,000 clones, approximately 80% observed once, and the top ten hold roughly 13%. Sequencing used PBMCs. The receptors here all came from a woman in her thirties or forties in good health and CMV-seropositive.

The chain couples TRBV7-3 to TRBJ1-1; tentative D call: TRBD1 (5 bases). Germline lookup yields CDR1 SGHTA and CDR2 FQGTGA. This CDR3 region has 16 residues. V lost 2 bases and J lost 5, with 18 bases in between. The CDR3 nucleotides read TGTGCCAGCAGCTTAGGGTCCCGGGGGGGGTCAACTGAAGCTTTCTTT. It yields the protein CASSLGSRGGSTEAFF.

In DNA form, the CDR3 reads TGTGCCAGCAGTTACAGGGACAGGGCTAATGGCTACACCTTC. Its protein product is CASSYRDRANGYTF. This chain joins TRBV6-5 and TRBJ1-2; 9 nucleotides align to TRBD1. Germline assignment: CDR1 MNHEY and CDR2 SVGAGI. V trimming: 2 bases; J trimming: 6 bases; junction bases outside the gene matches: 4. This CDR3 contains 14 residues.

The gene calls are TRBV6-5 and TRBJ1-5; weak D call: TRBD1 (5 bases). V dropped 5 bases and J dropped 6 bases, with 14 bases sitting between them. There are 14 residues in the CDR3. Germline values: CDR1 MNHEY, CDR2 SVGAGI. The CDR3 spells CASSRSGGSQPQHF. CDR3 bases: TGTGCCAGCAGTCGGTCGGGGGGGAGTCAGCCCCAGCATTTT.

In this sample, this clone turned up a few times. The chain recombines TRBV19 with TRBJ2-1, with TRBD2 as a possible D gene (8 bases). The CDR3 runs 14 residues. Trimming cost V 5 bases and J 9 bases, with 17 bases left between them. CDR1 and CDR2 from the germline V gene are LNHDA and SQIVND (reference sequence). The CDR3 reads CASSFSGGGGEQFF. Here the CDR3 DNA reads TGTGCCAGTAGTTTCTCGGGAGGGGGCGGTGAGCAGTTCTTC.

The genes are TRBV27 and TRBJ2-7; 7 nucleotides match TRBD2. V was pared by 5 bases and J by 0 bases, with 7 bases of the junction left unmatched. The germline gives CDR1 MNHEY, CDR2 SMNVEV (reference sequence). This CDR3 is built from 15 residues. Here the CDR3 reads CASSTYSGNSYEQYF. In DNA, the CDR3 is TGTGCCAGCAGTACATACAGCGGGAACTCCTACGAGCAGTACTTC.

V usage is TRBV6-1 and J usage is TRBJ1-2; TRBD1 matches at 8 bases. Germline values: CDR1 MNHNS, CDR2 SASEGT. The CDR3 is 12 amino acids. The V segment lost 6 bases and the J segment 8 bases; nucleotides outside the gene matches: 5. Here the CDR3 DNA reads TGTGCCAGCAGGACAGGGGTTGTGGGCTACACCTTC. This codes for CASRTGVVGYTF.

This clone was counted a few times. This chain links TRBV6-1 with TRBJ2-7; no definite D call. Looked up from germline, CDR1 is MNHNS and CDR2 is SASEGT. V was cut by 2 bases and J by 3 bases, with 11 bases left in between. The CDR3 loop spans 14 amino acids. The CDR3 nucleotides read TGTGCCAGCAGTGAAATGGCGGTAGTCTACGAGCAGTACTTC. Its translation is CASSEMAVVYEQYF.

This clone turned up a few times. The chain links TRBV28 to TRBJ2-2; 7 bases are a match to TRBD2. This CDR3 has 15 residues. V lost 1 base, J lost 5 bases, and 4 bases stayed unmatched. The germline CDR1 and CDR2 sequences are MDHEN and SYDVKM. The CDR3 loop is CASSLSGGYTGELFF. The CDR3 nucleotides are TGTGCCAGCAGTTTATCCGGGGGGTATACCGGGGAGCTGTTTTTT.

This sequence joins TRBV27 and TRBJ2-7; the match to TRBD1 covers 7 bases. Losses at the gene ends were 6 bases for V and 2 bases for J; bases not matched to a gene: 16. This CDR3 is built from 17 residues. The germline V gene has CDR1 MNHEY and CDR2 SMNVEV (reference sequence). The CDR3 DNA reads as TGTGCCAGCAGAGGGGACAGCGATCCTTCTTCTCCCTACGAGCAGTACTTC. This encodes CASRGDSDPSSPYEQYF.

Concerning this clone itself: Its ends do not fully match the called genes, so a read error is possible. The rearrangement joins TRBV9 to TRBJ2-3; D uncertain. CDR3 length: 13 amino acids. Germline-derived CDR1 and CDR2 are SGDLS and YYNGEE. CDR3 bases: TGTGCCAGCAGCGCAGCTCTCACAGATACGCAGTATTTC. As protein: CASSAALTDTQYF.

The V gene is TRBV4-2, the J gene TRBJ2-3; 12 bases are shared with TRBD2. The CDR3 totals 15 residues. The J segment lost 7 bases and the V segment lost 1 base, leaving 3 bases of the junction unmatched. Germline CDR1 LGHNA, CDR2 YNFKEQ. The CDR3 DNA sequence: TGTGCCAGCAGCCAAGGACTAGCGGGAGTAAATACGCAGTATTTT. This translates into CASSQGLAGVNTQYF.

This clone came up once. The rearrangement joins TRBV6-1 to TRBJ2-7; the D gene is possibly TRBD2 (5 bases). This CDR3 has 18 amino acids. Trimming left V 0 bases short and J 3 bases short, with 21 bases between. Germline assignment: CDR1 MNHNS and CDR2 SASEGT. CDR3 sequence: CASSEAALGSGRFYEQYF. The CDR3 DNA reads TGTGCCAGCAGTGAAGCGGCCTTGGGCAGCGGAAGGTTCTACGAGCAGTACTTC.

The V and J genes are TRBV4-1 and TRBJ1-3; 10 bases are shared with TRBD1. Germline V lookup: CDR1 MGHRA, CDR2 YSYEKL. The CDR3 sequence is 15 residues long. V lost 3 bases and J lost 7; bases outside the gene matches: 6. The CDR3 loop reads CASSQATGGGNTIYF. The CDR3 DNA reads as TGCGCCAGCAGCCAGGCGACAGGGGGCGGTAACACCATATATTTT.

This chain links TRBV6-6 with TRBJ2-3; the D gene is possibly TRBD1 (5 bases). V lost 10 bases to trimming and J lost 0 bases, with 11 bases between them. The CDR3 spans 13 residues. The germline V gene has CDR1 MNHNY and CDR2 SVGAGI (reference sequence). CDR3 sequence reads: CATAAGSTDTQYF. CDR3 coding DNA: TGTGCCACCGCAGCAGGGAGCACAGATACGCAGTATTTT.

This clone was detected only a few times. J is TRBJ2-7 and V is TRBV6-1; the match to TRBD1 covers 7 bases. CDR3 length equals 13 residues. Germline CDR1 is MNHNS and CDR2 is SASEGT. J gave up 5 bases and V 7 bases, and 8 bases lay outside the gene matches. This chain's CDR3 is CASKRQGGNEQYF. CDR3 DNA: TGTGCCAGCAAGCGACAGGGCGGCAACGAGCAGTACTTC.

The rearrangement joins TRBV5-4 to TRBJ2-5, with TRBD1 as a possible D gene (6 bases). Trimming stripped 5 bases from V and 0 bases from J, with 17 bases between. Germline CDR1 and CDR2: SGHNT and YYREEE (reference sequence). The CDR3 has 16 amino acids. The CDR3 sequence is CASSRPTGQYQETQYF. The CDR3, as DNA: TGTGCCAGCAGTCGACCGACAGGACAGTACCAAGAGACCCAGTACTTC.

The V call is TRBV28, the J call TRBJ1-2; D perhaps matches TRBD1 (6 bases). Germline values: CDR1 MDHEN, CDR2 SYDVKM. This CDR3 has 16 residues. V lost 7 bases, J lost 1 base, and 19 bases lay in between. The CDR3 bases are TGTGCCAGCAATTATGGCACCACCAGGGGTAACTATGGCTACACCTTC. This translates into CASNYGTTRGNYGYTF.

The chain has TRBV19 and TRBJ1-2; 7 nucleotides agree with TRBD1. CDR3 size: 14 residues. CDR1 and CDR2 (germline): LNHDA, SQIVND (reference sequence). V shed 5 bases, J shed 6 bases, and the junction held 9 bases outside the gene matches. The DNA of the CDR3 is TGTGCCAGTAGTCCCCGACAGGGCCACAATGGCTACACCTTC. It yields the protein CASSPRQGHNGYTF.

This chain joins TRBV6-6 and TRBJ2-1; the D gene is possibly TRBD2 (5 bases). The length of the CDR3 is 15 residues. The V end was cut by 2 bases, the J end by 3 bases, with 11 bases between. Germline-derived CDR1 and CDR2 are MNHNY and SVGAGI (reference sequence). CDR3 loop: CASSYGGSGYNEQFF. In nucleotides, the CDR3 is TGTGCCAGCAGTTACGGTGGGAGTGGCTACAATGAGCAGTTCTTC.

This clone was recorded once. CDR3 loop: CASSDDRLYSNQPQHF. The CDR3, as DNA: TGTGCCAGCAGTGATGACAGACTTTATAGCAATCAGCCCCAGCATTTT. This chain links TRBV6-1 with TRBJ1-5; possibly TRBD1 for D (5 bases). The V gene lost 3 bases and the J gene lost 0 bases, with 12 bases spanning the gap. CDR3 length: 16 residues. The germline gives CDR1 MNHNS, CDR2 SASEGT.

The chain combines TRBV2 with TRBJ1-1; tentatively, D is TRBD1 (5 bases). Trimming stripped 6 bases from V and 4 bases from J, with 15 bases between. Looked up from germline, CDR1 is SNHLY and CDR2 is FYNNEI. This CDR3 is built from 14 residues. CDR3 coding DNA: TGTGCCAGCAGGGCTATTGGCGGGGGCACTGAAGCTTTCTTT. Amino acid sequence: CASRAIGGGTEAFF.

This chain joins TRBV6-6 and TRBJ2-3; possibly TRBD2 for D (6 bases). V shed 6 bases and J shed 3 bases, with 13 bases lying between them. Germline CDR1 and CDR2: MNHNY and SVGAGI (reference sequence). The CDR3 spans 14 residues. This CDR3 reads CASSIGGGTDTQYF. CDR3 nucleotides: TGTGCCAGCAGCATCGGTGGAGGGACAGATACGCAGTATTTT.

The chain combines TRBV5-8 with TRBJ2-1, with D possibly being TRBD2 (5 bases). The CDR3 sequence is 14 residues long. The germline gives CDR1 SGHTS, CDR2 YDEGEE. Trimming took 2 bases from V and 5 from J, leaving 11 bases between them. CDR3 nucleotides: TGTGCCAGCAGCTTTCTAGCTGATGACAATGAGCAGTTCTTC. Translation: CASSFLADDNEQFF.

CDR3 sequence reads: CASNLGGARAFF. The CDR3 nucleotides read TGTGCCAGCAACCTGGGTGGGGCGCGGGCTTTCTTT. This rearrangement joins TRBV28 to TRBJ1-1; D might be TRBD1 (5 bases). Germline lookup yields CDR1 MDHEN and CDR2 SYDVKM. V was clipped by 7 bases and J by 11 bases, with 17 bases between them. This CDR3 region has 12 residues.

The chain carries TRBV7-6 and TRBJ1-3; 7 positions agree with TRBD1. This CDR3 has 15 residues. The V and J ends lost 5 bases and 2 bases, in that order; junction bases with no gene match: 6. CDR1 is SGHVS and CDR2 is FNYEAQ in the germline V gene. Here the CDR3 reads CASSRTTGAGNTIYF. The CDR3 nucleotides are TGTGCCAGCAGCCGAACCACAGGGGCTGGAAACACCATATATTTT. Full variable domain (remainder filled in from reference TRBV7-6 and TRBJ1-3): GAGVSQSPRYKVTKRGQDVALRCDPISGHVSLYWYRQALGQGPEFLTYFNYEAQQDKSGLPNDRFSAERPEGSISTLTIQRTEQRDSAMYRCASSRTTGAGNTIYFGEGSWLTVV.